The source of this TCR beta chain is a study of cytomegalovirus exposure and HLA in healthy donors. Germline V CDR1 and CDR2: SGHTA, FQGTGA. This CDR3 has 17 amino acids. V shed 1 base and J 0 bases; nucleotides not matched to a gene: 7. Study-wide points: For most TCR sequences rarity was the rule, although some public TCRs occurred in many donors.

This clone is a singleton in its sample. Its matching antigen is unknown. Primers included in the PCR were 60 Vbeta and 13 Jbeta primers. The assay was immunoSEQ multiplex PCR, and TCRdb's table has in-frame clones only and misses some. The sample shows 180,000 or so clones, 76% of them seen only once. Donors sampled were nominally healthy, though unrecorded immune exposures were likely. The sequence derives from a female donor in good health and CMV-seronegative. The sample consisted of PBMCs. The chain combines TRBV7-3 with TRBJ2-3, with 7 bases fitting TRBD2. For the CDR3, the DNA is TGTGCCAGCAGCTTAAGGTCTAGCGGTTATAGCACAGATACGCAGTATTTT. As protein: CASSLRSSGYSTDTQYF.